This T cell receptor (beta chain) appears in the sequencing data of a study of identical twins. TCRdb reprocessed the 5' RACE reads with MiXCR, giving one entry per CDR3 protein. The data show 200,000 to 250,000 distinct CDR3 sequences, about an eighth seen once. This clonotype came up a few times. What it binds is unknown. The germline CDR1 and CDR2 sequences are MGHRA and YSYEKL. With 6 bases clipped from V and 5 bases from J, the junction kept 11 bases outside the gene matches. This CDR3 comprises 17 residues. Study-level findings and limits: The more abundant beta clonotypes in cord blood had fewer insertions, and memory repertoires did not show this. These conclusions were based on statistical analysis (cross-sectional, not following the same donors).

Another study also made use of these data, one on yellow fever vaccine responses in identical twins.

Sequencing input: memory (CD45RO+) T cells sorted from blood. This TCR was recovered from a woman younger than 35 in good health. The gene calls are TRBV4-1 and TRBJ2-2, with TRBD1 matching over 11 bases. The CDR3 is CASRLLPGQGVTGELFF. CDR3 coding DNA: TGCGCCAGCAGACTACTCCCGGGACAGGGGGTTACCGGGGAGCTGTTTTTT.